The next 21 T cell receptor beta chains were all read from a single sample in a study of blood T cell repertoires in COVID-19. Assay used: immunoSEQ multiplex PCR; TCRdb lists only in-frame clones, some missing. Here the sample spans 100,000 to 120,000 clones, 88% being singletons. The sequencing sample was made of peripheral blood. The receptors were sampled from a human donor in a cohort sampled during active COVID-19.

V usage is TRBV29-1 and J usage is TRBJ2-5, with D possibly being TRBD1 (5 bases). Looked up from germline, CDR1 is SQVTM and CDR2 is ANQGSEA. The CDR3 loop spans 15 amino acids. V gave up 5 bases and J gave up 5 bases, with 21 bases separating them. Here the CDR3 reads CSVIGADTEMETQYF. Here the CDR3 DNA reads TGCAGCGTTATAGGGGCGGATACTGAGATGGAGACCCAGTACTTC.

This sequence joins TRBV9 and TRBJ2-5; 9 bases match TRBD2. Per the germline V gene, CDR1 is SGDLS and CDR2 is YYNGEE. With V trimmed by 0 bases and J by 2 bases, 5 bases remained unmatched. The CDR3 loop spans 16 amino acids. The CDR3 here is CASSVVETSGQETQYF. In nucleotides, the CDR3 is TGTGCCAGCAGCGTAGTCGAGACTAGCGGTCAAGAGACCCAGTACTTC.

The sample holds one count of this clone. V is TRBV6-1 and J is TRBJ1-2; tentatively, D is TRBD1 (5 bases). There are 17 residues in the CDR3. CDR1 MNHNS and CDR2 SASEGT come from the germline V gene. V shed 4 bases and J shed 6 bases, with 24 bases lying between them. CDR3 sequence: CASSVSRTSTRSNGYTF. The CDR3 region has the DNA TGTGCCAGCAGTGTATCCCGGACATCTACTCGATCTAATGGCTACACCTTC.

The chain is built from TRBV7-2 and TRBJ1-5; possibly TRBD1 for D (6 bases). Germline V gene sequence: CDR1 SGHTA, CDR2 FQGNSA. V dropped 2 bases and J dropped 7 bases, with 12 bases sitting between them. This CDR3 has 14 residues. DNA for the CDR3: TGTGCCAGCAGCTTAAACAGGGAGGGACAGCCCCAGCATTTT. It yields the protein CASSLNREGQPQHF. The entire variable domain, with the rest obtained from reference TRBV7-2 and TRBJ1-5, is as follows: GAGVSQSPSNKVTEKGKDVELRCDPISGHTALYWYRQSLGQGLEFLIYFQGNSAPDKSGLPSDRFSAERTGGSVSTLTIQRTQQEDSAVYLCASSLNREGQPQHFGDGTRLSIL.

This clone was seen once. The rearrangement links TRBV5-1 to TRBJ1-3; possible D gene TRBD1, 6 bases. Germline V gene lookup returns CDR1 SGHRS and CDR2 YFSETQ. CDR3 length: 16 residues. The V and J ends lost 0 bases and 4 bases respectively, with 14 bases between them. The CDR3 nucleotides are TGCGCCAGCAGCTTGGATCAACAGGGTTCAGGAAACACCATATATTTT. Amino acids: CASSLDQQGSGNTIYF.

V gene TRBV28 combines with J gene TRBJ1-6; D is unclear. Germline V lookup: CDR1 MDHEN, CDR2 SYDVKM. The CDR3 has 13 residues. The V end was cut by 3 bases, the J end by 8 bases, with 8 bases between. The CDR3 nucleotides read TGTGCCAGCAGTTTTCCCGGTGATTCACCCCTCCACTTT. Translating gives CASSFPGDSPLHF.

The genes are TRBV19 and TRBJ1-6, with 8 positions matching TRBD1. The germline CDR1 and CDR2 sequences are LNHDA and SQIVND (reference sequence). CDR3 length equals 17 residues. V shed 5 bases and J 7 bases; nucleotides not matched to a gene: 13. CDR3 bases: TGTGCCAGTAGTTTCGGACAGGGCCGAAGTCAAAATTCACCCCTCCACTTT. It specifies CASSFGQGRSQNSPLHF.

The chain links TRBV5-4 to TRBJ1-5; D not resolved. This CDR3 spans 15 amino acids. The ends were cut back, 0 bases at V and 2 bases at J, with 9 bases in the middle. Germline CDR1 reads SGHNT; CDR2 reads YYREEE (reference sequence). CDR3 protein: CASSLDPGGNQPQHF. The DNA for the CDR3 is TGTGCCAGCAGCTTGGACCCCGGTGGCAATCAGCCCCAGCATTTT.

This clone was observed a single time. The CDR3 region is CASSLGHLSSGANVLTF. The CDR3 DNA is TGTGCCAGCAGCTTAGGACACCTTAGCTCTGGGGCCAACGTCCTGACTTTC. This chain connects TRBV5-8 to TRBJ2-6, with D perhaps matching TRBD1 (5 bases). The V end was cut by 2 bases, the J end by 0 bases, with 12 bases between. This CDR3 is 17 amino acids long. The germline V gene encodes CDR1 SGHTS and CDR2 YDEGEE.

The J gene is TRBJ2-3, the V gene TRBV4-2; weak D call: TRBD1 (5 bases). The V end lost 8 bases, the J end lost 2 bases, and 20 bases lay between the germline ends. Germline CDR1 LGHNA, CDR2 YNFKEQ. This CDR3 region has 16 residues. CDR3 sequence: CASSRSRQGNTDTQYF. The CDR3 DNA is TGTGCCAGCTCGCGCTCCCGGCAGGGCAACACAGATACGCAGTATTTT.

V is TRBV5-4 and J is TRBJ2-3; the D gene is possibly TRBD1 (6 bases). Deletions cut 5 bases from V and 0 bases from J, with 16 bases between. The germline V gene encodes CDR1 SGHNT and CDR2 YYREEE (reference sequence). The CDR3 contains 16 residues. The CDR3 nucleotides are TGTGCCAGCAGTCTAACAGGGCCCCCTAGCACAGATACGCAGTATTTT. It encodes CASSLTGPPSTDTQYF.

V gene TRBV27 combines with J gene TRBJ2-5; the match to TRBD2 covers 9 bases. Losses at the gene ends were 5 bases for V and 0 bases for J; bases not matched to a gene: 13. Germline V lookup: CDR1 MNHEY, CDR2 SMNVEV (reference sequence). The CDR3 totals 18 residues. The CDR3 loop is CASSPDPSGAWYQETQYF. The CDR3 bases are TGTGCCAGCAGTCCTGACCCTAGCGGGGCCTGGTACCAAGAGACCCAGTACTTC.

This clone has more than one count but fewer than ten. The chain carries TRBV4-2 and TRBJ1-3; unclear D gene. The germline V and J ends were trimmed by 0 bases and 0 bases, with 9 bases remaining between them. This CDR3 is built from 16 residues. CDR1 and CDR2 from the germline V gene are LGHNA and YNFKEQ. CDR3 region: CASSQDRRSSGNTIYF. The CDR3 DNA reads as TGTGCCAGCAGCCAAGATCGACGGAGCTCTGGAAACACCATATATTTT.

V is TRBV7-2 and J is TRBJ2-3, with a possible D match to TRBD2 (6 bases). CDR3 length: 15 residues. Trimming took off 3 bases at V and 0 bases at J, with 10 bases between the two ends. Germline V gene sequence: CDR1 SGHTA, CDR2 FQGNSA. The CDR3 nucleotides read TGTGCCAGCAGCTTGGTTGCGGGGAGCACAGATACGCAGTATTTT. Its protein product is CASSLVAGSTDTQYF.

V and J are TRBV28 and TRBJ1-1; tentative D call: TRBD1 (6 bases). Per germline, CDR1 MDHEN and CDR2 SYDVKM. The CDR3 has 15 amino acids. Deletions cut 5 bases from V and 1 base from J, with 14 bases between. The DNA of the CDR3 is TGTGCCAGCAGTCTACAGGGTAAGGGGAACACTGAAGCTTTCTTT. This translates into CASSLQGKGNTEAFF.

As to this clone: The sample holds other DNA sequences that translate to the same CDR3. In nucleotides, the CDR3 is TGTGCCATCTCTGACGAGGGGGGGAAGGATGAAAAACTGTTTTTT. This sequence encodes CAISDEGGKDEKLFF. The gene calls are TRBV10-3 and TRBJ1-4, with D tentatively TRBD1 (6 bases). Germline values: CDR1 ENHRY, CDR2 SYGVKD. This CDR3 is built from 15 residues. V was clipped by 8 bases and J by 6 bases, with 19 bases between them.

The rearrangement links TRBV29-1 to TRBJ1-2; no definite D call. The CDR3 has 12 residues. V lost 2 bases, J lost 6 bases, and 10 bases lay in between. Germline V gives CDR1 SQVTM, CDR2 ANQGSEA. The DNA of the CDR3 is TGCAGCGTTGAATCGGCAGGCGATGGCTACACCTTC. This gives the protein CSVESAGDGYTF.

V is TRBV3-1 (or the pseudogene TRBV3-2) and J is TRBJ2-3; 8 nucleotides agree with TRBD1. V shed 0 bases and J 4 bases; nucleotides not matched to a gene: 9. Germline loops: CDR1 LGHDT, CDR2 YNNKEL (reference sequence). The CDR3 is 17 residues long. In DNA form, the CDR3 reads TGTGCCAGCAGCCAAGAGTTGGACAGGGCGGGCGCAGATACGCAGTATTTT. Translation: CASSQELDRAGADTQYF.

This clone was picked up one time. The V call is TRBV5-1, the J call TRBJ2-1; D might be TRBD1 (6 bases). The V end was cut by 4 bases, the J end by 7 bases, with 15 bases between. CDR1 is SGHRS, CDR2 YFSETQ, per germline. This CDR3 region has 14 residues. Written as DNA, the CDR3 is TGCGCCAGCAGCAGCCGGGACACTAGTAATGAGCAGTTCTTC. Translating it yields CASSSRDTSNEQFF.

This chain uses TRBV25-1 with TRBJ2-1, with TRBD2 matching over 11 bases. After removal of 10 bases from V and 0 bases from J, the junction contained 2 bases not matched to a gene. Germline loops: CDR1 MGHDK, CDR2 SYGVNS. The CDR3 runs 14 residues. The CDR3 is CATGTSGSYNEQFF. CDR3 DNA sequence: TGTGCCACTGGGACTAGCGGCTCCTACAATGAGCAGTTCTTC.

The gene calls are TRBV11-1 and TRBJ2-3; a possible D gene is TRBD1 (5 bases). This CDR3 comprises 13 residues. The germline V gene has CDR1 SGHAT and CDR2 FQDESV (reference sequence). V shed 5 bases and J shed 2 bases, with 8 bases lying between them. The CDR3 bases are TGTGCCAGCAGCCCGGACAACACAGATACGCAGTATTTT. Translation: CASSPDNTDTQYF.